This T cell receptor (beta chain) was profiled in a study of shared clonotypes between healthy human individuals. Study observations and caveats: Clonotypes that were shared across a few donors made up around 5% of naive CD4 clonotypes.

This clone was seen a few times. Its antigen is currently unknown. Authors' methods: With immunoSEQ giving junction-only sequences and no quality scores, filtering differed. Sequencing was performed with immunoSEQ multiplex PCR; in TCRdb, only in-frame clones are kept and a portion is missing. The V and J calls and clone size were taken over from that table, and D and trimming were inferred from the DNA. The data hold over a million clones, with approximately 78% observed a single time. The V gene's germline CDR1 is SGHTA and CDR2 FQGNSA. The V end lost 5 bases, the J end lost 3 bases, and 14 bases lay between the germline ends. The CDR3 spans 14 residues.

The source material was memory CD4+ T cells from PBMCs. Specified subset: CD45RA-negative fraction. The rearrangement joins TRBV7-2 to TRBJ2-7; tentative D call: TRBD2 (7 bases). This clonotype was sampled from a man aged 18 to 29 in good health. Some clones in this sample may be carry-over from other donors' samples. As DNA, the CDR3 is TGTGCCAGCAGCCCACTAGGGGGGGTCTACGAGCAGTACTTC. Amino acids: CASSPLGGVYEQYF. Full variable domain (rest looked up from reference TRBV7-2 and TRBJ2-7): GAGVSQSPSNKVTEKGKDVELRCDPISGHTALYWYRQSLGQGLEFLIYFQGNSAPDKSGLPSDRFSAERTGGSVSTLTIQRTQQEDSAVYLCASSPLGGVYEQYFGPGTRLTVT.